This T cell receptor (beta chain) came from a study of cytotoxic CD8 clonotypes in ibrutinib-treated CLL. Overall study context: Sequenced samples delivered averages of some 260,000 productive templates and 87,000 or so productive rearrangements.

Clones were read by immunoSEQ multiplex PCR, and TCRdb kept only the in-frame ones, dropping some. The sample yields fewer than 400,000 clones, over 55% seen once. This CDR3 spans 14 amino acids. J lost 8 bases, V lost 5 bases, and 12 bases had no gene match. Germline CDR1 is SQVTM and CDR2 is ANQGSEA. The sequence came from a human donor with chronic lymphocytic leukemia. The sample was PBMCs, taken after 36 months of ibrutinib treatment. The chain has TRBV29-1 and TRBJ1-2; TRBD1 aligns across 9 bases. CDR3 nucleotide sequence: TGCAGCGTTACCCCCGGGACAGGGACTCGGGGCTACACCTTC. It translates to CSVTPGTGTRGYTF.